What follows are 8 T cell receptor beta chains derived from one specimen sequenced in a study of CDR3 diversity in severe acne. TCRdb reprocessed the PCR reads via MiXCR and lists one record per CDR3 protein. The data show over 100,000 distinct CDR3 sequences, 51% seen once. Material: blood. The receptors derive from a male donor with acne.

The chain uses TRBV20-1 and TRBJ2-1; 13 nucleotides line up with TRBD2. CDR1 and CDR2 from the germline V gene are DFQATT and SNEGSKA (reference sequence). J lost 7 bases, V lost 1 base, and 7 bases had no gene match. The CDR3 loop spans 16 amino acids. The CDR3 protein is CSARGRTSGRVNEQFF. The CDR3 DNA follows: TGCAGTGCTAGAGGGCGGACTAGCGGGAGAGTAAATGAGCAGTTCTTC.

Many counts were recorded for this clonotype. The J gene is TRBJ2-7, the V gene TRBV10-1; TRBD2 aligns across 16 bases. The germline V gene encodes CDR1 WNHNN and CDR2 SYGVQD (reference sequence). This CDR3 region has 16 residues. V shed 6 bases, J shed 4 bases, and the junction held 6 bases outside the gene matches. CDR3 sequence reads: CASRGTSGRAPYEQYF. The CDR3 coding sequence is TGCGCCAGCAGGGGGACTAGCGGGAGGGCCCCGTACGAGCAGTACTTC.

Comments on this clonotype: This likely comes from a read error, as the CDR3 has no conserved phenylalanine or tryptophan at its end. The V call is TRBV7-9, the J call TRBJ1-3; a possible D gene is TRBD1 (5 bases). CDR1 and CDR2 (germline): SEHNR, FQNEAQ (reference sequence). V lost 5 bases, J lost 4 bases, and 21 bases lay in between. The length of the CDR3 is 17 residues. CDR3 nucleotide sequence: TGTGCCAGCAGCCCCTCTCCGGGACGACCAGCAGGAAACACCATATATCTT. This encodes CASSPSPGRPAGNTIYL.

This clonotype was observed a few times. This chain connects TRBV2 to TRBJ2-2; D not certain. This CDR3 has 10 amino acids. V was shortened by 4 bases and J by 13 bases, with 7 bases between the two germline ends. Germline V gene lookup returns CDR1 SNHLY and CDR2 FYNNEI. CDR3 sequence: CASSGATLFF. The CDR3 nucleotides read TGTGCCAGCAGTGGCGCCACGCTGTTTTTT.

The gene calls are TRBV6-5 and TRBJ1-5; D not resolved. CDR3 length: 15 amino acids. Trimming removed 4 bases from V and 6 bases from J, with 16 bases in between. CDR1 and CDR2 from the germline V gene are MNHEY and SVGAGI. The CDR3 sequence: CASSSGPTHLQPQHF. CDR3 bases: TGTGCCAGCAGTTCCGGGCCCACCCACCTTCAGCCCCAGCATTTT.

The genes are TRBV29-1 and TRBJ1-2; TRBD1 matches 8 bases. Germline loops: CDR1 SQVTM, CDR2 ANQGSEA. V shed 7 bases, J shed 6 bases, and the junction held 7 bases outside the gene matches. The CDR3 runs to 12 residues. Written as DNA, the CDR3 is TGCAGCGCCAGACAGGGGACAGATGGCTACACCTTC. Protein: CSARQGTDGYTF.

This clonotype occurred many times. This chain joins TRBV15 and TRBJ2-1; no clear D gene. V gave up 6 bases and J gave up 0 bases, with 9 bases separating them. The germline CDR1 and CDR2 sequences are LNHNV and YYDKDF (reference sequence). The CDR3 consists of 14 residues. The CDR3 bases are TGTGCCACCAGTTACAGCCGCTCCTACAATGAGCAGTTCTTC. It yields the protein CATSYSRSYNEQFF.

With respect to this clonotype: A much larger clone lies a single base off, so this may be a read error. The V gene is TRBV6-1, the J gene TRBJ2-1; a possible D gene is TRBD1 (6 bases). Per germline, CDR1 MNHNS and CDR2 SASEGT. The CDR3 consists of 14 residues. Trimming stripped 8 bases from V and 3 bases from J, with 14 bases between. This chain's CDR3 is CASDPGDGYNEQFF. CDR3 nucleotide sequence: TGTGCCAGCGACCCAGGGGATGGCTACAATGAGCAGTTCTTC.